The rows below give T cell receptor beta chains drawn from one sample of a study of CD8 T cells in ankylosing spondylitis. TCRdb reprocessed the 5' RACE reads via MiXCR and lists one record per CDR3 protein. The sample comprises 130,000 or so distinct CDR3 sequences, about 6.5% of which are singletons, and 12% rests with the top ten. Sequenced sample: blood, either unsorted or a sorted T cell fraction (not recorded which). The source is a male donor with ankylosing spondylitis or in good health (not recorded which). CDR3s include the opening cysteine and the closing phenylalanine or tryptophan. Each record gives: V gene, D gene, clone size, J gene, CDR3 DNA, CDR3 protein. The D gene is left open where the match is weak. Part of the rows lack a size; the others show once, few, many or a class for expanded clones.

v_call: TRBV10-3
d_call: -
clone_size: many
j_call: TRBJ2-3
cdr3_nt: TGTGCCATCAGTGAGCGCGAGAGAGGCGCAGATACGCAGTATTTT
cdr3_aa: CAISERERGADTQYF

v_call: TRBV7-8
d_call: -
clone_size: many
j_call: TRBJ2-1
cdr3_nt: TGTGCCAGCAGCTTTAGCTACAATGAGCAGTTCTTC
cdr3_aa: CASSFSYNEQFF

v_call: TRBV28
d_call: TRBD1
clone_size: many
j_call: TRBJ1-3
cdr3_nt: TGTGCCAGCAGTTTCCCCGGGACAGGGAGCTCTGGAAACACCATATATTTT
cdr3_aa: CASSFPGTGSSGNTIYF

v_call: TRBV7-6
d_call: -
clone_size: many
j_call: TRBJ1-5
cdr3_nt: TGTGCCAGCAGCTCGGGACCTGGCAATCAGCCCCAGCATTTT
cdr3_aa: CASSSGPGNQPQHF

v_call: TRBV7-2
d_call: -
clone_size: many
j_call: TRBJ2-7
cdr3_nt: TGTGCCAGCAGCTTAGGTCCAGACTCGAGCTCCTACGAGCAGTACTTC
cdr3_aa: CASSLGPDSSSYEQYF

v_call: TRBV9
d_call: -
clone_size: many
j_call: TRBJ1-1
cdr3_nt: TGTGCCAGCAGCGTAGTTTCCGGCTGGGGCACTGAAGCTTTCTTT
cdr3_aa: CASSVVSGWGTEAFF

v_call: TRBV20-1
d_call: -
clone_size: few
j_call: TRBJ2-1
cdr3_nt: TGCAGTGCTAGAGGGATAGACCAGGCTCGGAATGAGCAGTTCTTC
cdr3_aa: CSARGIDQARNEQFF

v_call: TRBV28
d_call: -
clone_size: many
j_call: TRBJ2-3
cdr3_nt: TGTGCCAGCAGTTTTTCAGGGGGCACAGATACGCAGTATTTT
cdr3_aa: CASSFSGGTDTQYF

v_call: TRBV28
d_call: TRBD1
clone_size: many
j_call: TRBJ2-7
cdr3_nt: TGTGCCAGCAGTCCCCCCGGACAGGCGACCTACGAGCAGTACTTC
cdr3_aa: CASSPPGQATYEQYF

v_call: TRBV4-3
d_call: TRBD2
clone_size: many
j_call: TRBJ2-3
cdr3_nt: TGCGCCAGCAGTCCCCAGGCGGGAGAAACAGATACGCAGTATTTT
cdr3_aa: CASSPQAGETDTQYF

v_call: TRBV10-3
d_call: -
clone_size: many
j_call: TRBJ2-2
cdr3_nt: TGTGCCATCAGTGTCGTGACTGTAAACACCGGGGAGCTGTTTTTT
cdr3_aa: CAISVVTVNTGELFF

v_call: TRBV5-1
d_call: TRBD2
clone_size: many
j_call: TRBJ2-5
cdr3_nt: TGCGCCAGCAGCTTGGCGGGACTAGCGGAAGAGACCCAGTACTTC
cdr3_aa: CASSLAGLAEETQYF

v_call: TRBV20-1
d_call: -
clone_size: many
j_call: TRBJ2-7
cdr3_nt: TGCAGTGCTAGTAGGCTAGCGGGACAGGCCTACGAGCAGTACTTC
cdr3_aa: CSASRLAGQAYEQYF

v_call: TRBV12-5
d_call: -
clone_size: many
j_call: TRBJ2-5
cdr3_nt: TGTGCTAGTGGTCCTGGGGACATAAGAGAGACCCAGTACTTC
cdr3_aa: CASGPGDIRETQYF

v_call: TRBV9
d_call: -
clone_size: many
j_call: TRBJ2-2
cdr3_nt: TGTGCCAGCAGCGTAGGGGGTGGTACCGGGGAGCTGTTTTTT
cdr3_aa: CASSVGGGTGELFF

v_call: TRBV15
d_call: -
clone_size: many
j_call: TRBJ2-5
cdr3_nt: TGTGCCACCACCCCGGATAGGCGGTACCAAGAGACCCAGTACTTC
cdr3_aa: CATTPDRRYQETQYF

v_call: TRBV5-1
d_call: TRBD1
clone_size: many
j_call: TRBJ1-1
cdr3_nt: TGCGCCAGCAAGATGACAGGGGACTCTCCTGAAGCTTTCTTT
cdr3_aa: CASKMTGDSPEAFF

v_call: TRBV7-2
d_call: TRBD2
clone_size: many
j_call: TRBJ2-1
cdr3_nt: TGTGCCAGCAGCTTAGGGGCGGGGGTAACTGAGCAGTTCTTC
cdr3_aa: CASSLGAGVTEQFF

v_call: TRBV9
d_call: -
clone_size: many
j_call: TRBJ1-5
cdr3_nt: TGTGCCAGCAGCGTCGAGGGGGGGCCGAGTCAGCCCCAGCATTTT
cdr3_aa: CASSVEGGPSQPQHF

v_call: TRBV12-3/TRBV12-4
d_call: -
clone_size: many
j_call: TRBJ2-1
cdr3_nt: TGTGCCAGCAGTTTAGGTCAAACACACAATGAGCAGTTCTTC
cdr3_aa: CASSLGQTHNEQFF

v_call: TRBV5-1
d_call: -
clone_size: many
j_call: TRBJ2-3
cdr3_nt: TGCGCCAGCAGCTTGGTCGGGGGCATGGTAGATACGCAGTATTTT
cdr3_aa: CASSLVGGMVDTQYF

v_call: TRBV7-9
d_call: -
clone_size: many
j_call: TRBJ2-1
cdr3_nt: TGTGCCAGCAGCCAACAACTGGGGGGCTCCTACAATGAGCAGTTCTTC
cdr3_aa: CASSQQLGGSYNEQFF

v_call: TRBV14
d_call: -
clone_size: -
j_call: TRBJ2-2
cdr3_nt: TGTGCCAGCAGCCAGAGGACAGCTCCGAACACCGGGGAGCTGTTTTTT
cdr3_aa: CASSQRTAPNTGELFF

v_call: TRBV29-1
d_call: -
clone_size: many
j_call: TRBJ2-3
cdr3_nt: TGCAGCGTTGAAGGGGTTTCCACGGCAGATACGCAGTATTTT
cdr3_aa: CSVEGVSTADTQYF

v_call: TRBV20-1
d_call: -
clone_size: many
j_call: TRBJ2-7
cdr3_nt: TGCAGTGCTAGAGCTCTGTACGAGCAGTACTTC
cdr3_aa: CSARALYEQYF

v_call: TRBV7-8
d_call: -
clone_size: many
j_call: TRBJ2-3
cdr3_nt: TGTGCCATCCAGCGTAGCACAGATACGCAGTATTTT
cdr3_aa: CAIQRSTDTQYF

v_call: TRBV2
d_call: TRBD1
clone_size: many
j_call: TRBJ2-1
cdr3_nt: TGTGCCAGCACCTTGGACAGGGGGCAGTCGGGTCGGTCCTACAATGAGCAGTTCTTC
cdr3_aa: CASTLDRGQSGRSYNEQFF

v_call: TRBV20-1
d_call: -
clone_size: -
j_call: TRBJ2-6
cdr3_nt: TGCAGTGCTAGAGATTCGAGTGGGGCCAACGTCCTGACTTTC
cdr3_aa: CSARDSSGANVLTF

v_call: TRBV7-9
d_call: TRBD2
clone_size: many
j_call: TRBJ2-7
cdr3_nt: TGTGCCAGCAGCTCTTCTAGCGGGAGGTGGTACGAGCAGTACTTC
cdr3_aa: CASSSSSGRWYEQYF

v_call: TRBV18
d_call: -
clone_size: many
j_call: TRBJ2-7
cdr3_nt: TGTGCCAGCTCACCGACCGGAGATGCGCAGTACTTC
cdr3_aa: CASSPTGDAQYF

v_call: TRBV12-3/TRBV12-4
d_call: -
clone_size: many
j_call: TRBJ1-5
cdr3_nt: TGTGCCAGCAGCGCGACCTGGCCCCAGCATTTT
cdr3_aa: CASSATWPQHF

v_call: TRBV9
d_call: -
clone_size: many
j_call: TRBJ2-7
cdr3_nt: TGTGCCAGCAGCGTAGTCCCTAGCTACGAGCAGTACTTC
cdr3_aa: CASSVVPSYEQYF

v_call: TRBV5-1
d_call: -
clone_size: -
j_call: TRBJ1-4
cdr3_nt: TGCGCCAGCAAAAGACAGACCTCAACTAATGAAAAACTGTTTTTT
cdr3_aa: CASKRQTSTNEKLFF

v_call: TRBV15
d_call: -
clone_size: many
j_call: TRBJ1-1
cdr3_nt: TGTGCCACCAGCACCGGGGATCTGAACACTGAAGCTTTCTTT
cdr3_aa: CATSTGDLNTEAFF

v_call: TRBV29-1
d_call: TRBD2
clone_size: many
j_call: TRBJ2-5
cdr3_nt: TGCAGCGTTGCGCGGGGGGCCCCACAAGAGACCCAGTACTTC
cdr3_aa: CSVARGAPQETQYF

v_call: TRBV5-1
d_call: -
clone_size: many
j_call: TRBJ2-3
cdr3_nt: TGCGCCAGCAGCTTGTATGCTAGCGCAAACACAGATACGCAGTATTTT
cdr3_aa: CASSLYASANTDTQYF

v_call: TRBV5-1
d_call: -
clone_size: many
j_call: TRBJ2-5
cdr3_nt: TGCGCCAGCAGCTCCTTGCAGGAAGAGACCCAGTACTTC
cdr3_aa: CASSSLQEETQYF

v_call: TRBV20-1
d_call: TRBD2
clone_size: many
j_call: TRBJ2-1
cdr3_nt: TGCAGTGCTCCAGACCAGACTAGCGGCTCCTACAATGAGCAGTTCTTC
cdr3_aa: CSAPDQTSGSYNEQFF

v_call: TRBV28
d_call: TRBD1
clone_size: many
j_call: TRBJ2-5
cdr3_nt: TGTGCCAGCAGTTTGACCGGGACAGGGGAAGAGACCCAGTACTTC
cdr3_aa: CASSLTGTGEETQYF

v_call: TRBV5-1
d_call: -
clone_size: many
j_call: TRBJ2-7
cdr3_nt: TGCGCCAGCAGCCCTGACAACTCCTACGAGCAGTACTTC
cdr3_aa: CASSPDNSYEQYF

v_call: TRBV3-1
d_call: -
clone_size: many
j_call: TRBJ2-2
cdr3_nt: TGTGCCAGCAGCCAAGCGTCGGCAGGCCTCGGGGAGCTGTTTTTT
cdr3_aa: CASSQASAGLGELFF

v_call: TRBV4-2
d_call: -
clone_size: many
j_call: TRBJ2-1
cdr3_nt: TGTGCCAGCAGCCAGGGGCGCGGGTCCAGGAATGAGCAGTTCTTC
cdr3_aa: CASSQGRGSRNEQFF

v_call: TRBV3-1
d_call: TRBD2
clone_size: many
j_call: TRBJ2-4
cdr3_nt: TGTGCCAGCAGCCCCCCTAGCGGCCAAAACATTCAGTACTTC
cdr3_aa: CASSPPSGQNIQYF

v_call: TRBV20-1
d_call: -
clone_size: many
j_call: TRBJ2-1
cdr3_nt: TGCAGTGCTCCTGGGGCGGGGCTCGGGGCCTACAATGAGCAGTTCTTC
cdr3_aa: CSAPGAGLGAYNEQFF

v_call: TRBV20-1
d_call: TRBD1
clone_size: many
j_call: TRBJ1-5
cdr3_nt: TGCAGTGCTGGCCAGGGGACAGGGGGCCAGCCCCAGCATTTT
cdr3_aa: CSAGQGTGGQPQHF

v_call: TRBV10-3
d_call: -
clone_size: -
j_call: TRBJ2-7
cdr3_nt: TGTGCCATCAGTGAGAGCTCAGAGCAGTACTTC
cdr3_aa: CAISESSEQYF

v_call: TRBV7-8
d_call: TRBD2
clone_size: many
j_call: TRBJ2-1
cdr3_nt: TGTGCCAGCAGCCAAGCGGGAGTGGGCGATGAGCAGTTCTTC
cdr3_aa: CASSQAGVGDEQFF

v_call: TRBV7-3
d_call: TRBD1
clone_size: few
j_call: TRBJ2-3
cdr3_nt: TGTGCCAGCAGCGGGGACAGGGCGACGACAGATACGCAGTATTTT
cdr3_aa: CASSGDRATTDTQYF

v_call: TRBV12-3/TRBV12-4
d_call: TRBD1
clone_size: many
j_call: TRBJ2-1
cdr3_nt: TGTGCCAGCAGCCCAAATGACAGGGGCTCCTACAATGAGCAGTTCTTC
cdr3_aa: CASSPNDRGSYNEQFF

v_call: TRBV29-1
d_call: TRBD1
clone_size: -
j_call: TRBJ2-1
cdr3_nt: TGCAGCGTCGACCGGGACAGGAGAGATGAGCAGTTCTTC
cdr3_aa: CSVDRDRRDEQFF

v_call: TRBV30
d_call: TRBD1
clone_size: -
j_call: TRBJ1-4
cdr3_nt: TGTGCCTGGAGCCCCCCAGGGGGGGCGCCTGAAAAACTGTTTTTT
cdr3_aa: CAWSPPGGAPEKLFF

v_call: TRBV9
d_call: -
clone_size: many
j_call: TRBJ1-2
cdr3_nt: TGTGCCAGCAGCGGCTCCGGGAGTCCCTATGGCTACACCTTC
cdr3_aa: CASSGSGSPYGYTF

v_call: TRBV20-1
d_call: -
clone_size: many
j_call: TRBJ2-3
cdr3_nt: TGCAGTGCTAGCGAGCAGACGGGCGCAGATACGCAGTATTTT
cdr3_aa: CSASEQTGADTQYF

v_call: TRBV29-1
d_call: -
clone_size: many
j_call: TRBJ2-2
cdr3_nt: TGCAGCGTATCGGTCCGGGGGACGAACACCGGGGAGCTGTTTTTT
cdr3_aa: CSVSVRGTNTGELFF

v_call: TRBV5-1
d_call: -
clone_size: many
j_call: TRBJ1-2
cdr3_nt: TGCGCCAGCAGCGTAGACAGGACCGGGGGCTACACCTTC
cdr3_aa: CASSVDRTGGYTF

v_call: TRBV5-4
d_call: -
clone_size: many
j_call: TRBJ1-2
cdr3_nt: TGTGCCAGCAGCTTGGGGACGTCGGTGAAAATGGGCTACACCTTC
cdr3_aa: CASSLGTSVKMGYTF

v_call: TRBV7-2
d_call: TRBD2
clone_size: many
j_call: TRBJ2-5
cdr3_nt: TGTGCCAGCAGCTTAGGGGGGACTAGCGGGAATCGAGAGACCCAGTACTTC
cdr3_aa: CASSLGGTSGNRETQYF